The rows below give T cell receptor beta chains drawn from one sample of a study of blood T cell repertoires in COVID-19. TCRdb's copy holds only in-frame clones and misses some; the assay was immunoSEQ multiplex PCR. The sample consists of tens of thousands of clones, 70% to 90% of them appearing once. The sample consisted of peripheral blood. The receptors here all came from a woman between 50 and 59 years old with COVID-19, enrolled during active disease. Each CDR3 is given with its conserved first and last residue. The order of the fields is D gene, J gene, clone size, V gene, CDR3 protein, CDR3 DNA. D genes are given only for firm matches. Clone size is given for some rows only: seen once, a few or many times, or a class if the clone is expanded.

-,TRBJ1-1,-,TRBV5-6,CASSLATGNTEAFF,TGTGCCAGCAGCTTGGCCACGGGGAACACTGAAGCTTTCTTT
-,TRBJ2-1,once,TRBV27,CASSLVPSGGGEQFF,TGTGCCAGCAGTTTGGTGCCTAGCGGTGGGGGCGAGCAGTTCTTC
-,TRBJ1-2,-,TRBV5-1,CASSLDLRGYTF,TGCGCCAGCAGCTTGGACCTGCGCGGCTACACCTTC
-,TRBJ1-5,-,TRBV7-2,CASSLSERGPQHF,TGTGCCAGCAGCTTATCAGAAAGAGGGCCCCAGCATTTT
TRBD1,TRBJ1-1,-,TRBV19,CASSNKGAVNTEAFF,TGTGCCAGTAGTAATAAGGGGGCCGTGAACACTGAAGCTTTCTTT
TRBD1,TRBJ1-2,once,TRBV24-1,CATSGTGAGGHGYTF,TGTGCCACCAGCGGGACAGGGGCCGGTGGTCATGGCTACACCTTC
-,TRBJ1-1,-,TRBV2,CASSEGFRSSTEAFF,TGTGCCAGCAGTGAAGGGTTCAGGTCGTCGACTGAAGCTTTCTTT
-,TRBJ1-2,-,TRBV5-1,CASSPNRREGYGYTF,TGCGCCAGCAGCCCGAACCGTCGGGAGGGCTATGGCTACACCTTC
-,TRBJ2-5,-,TRBV28,CASSSDSPETQYF,TGTGCCAGCAGTTCAGACTCACCAGAGACCCAGTACTTC
TRBD1,TRBJ2-7,once,TRBV7-2,CASTLKGGAAYEQYF,TGTGCCAGCACCCTCAAAGGGGGCGCCGCATACGAGCAGTACTTC
TRBD2,TRBJ2-5,-,TRBV9,CASSVDPSGPQETQYF,TGTGCCAGCAGCGTAGACCCTAGCGGGCCCCAAGAGACCCAGTACTTC
TRBD1,TRBJ1-2,-,TRBV30,CAWRRDRPYGYTF,TGTGCCTGGAGACGGGACAGGCCTTATGGCTACACCTTC
-,TRBJ1-1,-,TRBV29-1,CSVAVTGLNTEAFF,TGCAGCGTCGCCGTTACTGGGCTGAACACTGAAGCTTTCTTT
-,TRBJ2-1,-,TRBV4-1,CASSPPGGYNEQFF,TGCGCCAGCAGCCCCCCTGGAGGGTACAATGAGCAGTTCTTC
-,TRBJ1-5,few,TRBV14,CASSLERNSPQHF,TGTGCCAGCAGCCTCGAACGTAACTCGCCCCAGCATTTT
TRBD2,TRBJ2-1,-,TRBV10-2,CASRQWGEGLVAEQFF,TGCGCCAGCAGGCAGTGGGGGGAGGGCCTGGTGGCTGAGCAGTTCTTC
-,TRBJ2-7,few,TRBV3-1/TRBV3-2,CASSQLGGYEQYF,TGTGCCAGCAGCCAGCTCGGGGGTTACGAGCAGTACTTC
-,TRBJ2-1,once,TRBV28,CASLGEPHEQFF,TGTGCCAGCTTGGGAGAACCCCATGAGCAGTTCTTC
-,TRBJ1-2,-,TRBV11-3,CASSSPGGYGYTF,TGTGCCAGCAGCTCCCCCGGGGGCTATGGCTACACCTTC
-,TRBJ1-4,-,TRBV5-5,CASSFTGTNEKLFF,TGTGCCAGCAGCTTTACAGGGACTAATGAAAAACTGTTTTTT
TRBD2,TRBJ2-3,-,TRBV19,CASSLGLVKTDTQYF,TGTGCCAGTAGTCTGGGACTAGTCAAGACAGATACGCAGTATTTT
-,TRBJ2-7,-,TRBV5-4,CASSPEGGGIGYEQYF,TGTGCCAGCAGCCCAGAGGGGGGAGGGATCGGCTACGAGCAGTACTTC
TRBD1,TRBJ2-5,-,TRBV24-1,CATSTGTVGETQYF,TGTGCCACCAGTACCGGGACAGTCGGAGAGACCCAGTACTTC
TRBD1,TRBJ1-4,-,TRBV6-5,CASSAGQGNREKLFF,TGTGCCAGCAGCGCGGGACAGGGGAATCGAGAAAAACTGTTTTTT
-,TRBJ1-6,-,TRBV7-8,CASSRTGGRSYNSPLHF,TGTGCCAGCAGCCGGACGGGGGGCAGGTCCTATAATTCACCCCTCCACTTT
-,TRBJ2-2,few,TRBV10-3,CAISAGGSATGELFF,TGTGCCATCAGTGCCGGAGGATCTGCCACCGGGGAGCTGTTTTTT
TRBD2,TRBJ2-3,-,TRBV19,CASSIPREALTDTQYF,TGTGCCAGTAGTATCCCTCGGGAGGCCCTCACAGATACGCAGTATTTT
TRBD1,TRBJ1-4,-,TRBV27,CASKQTGGIEKLFF,TGTGCCAGCAAGCAGACAGGGGGCATTGAAAAACTGTTTTTT
TRBD2,TRBJ2-1,once,TRBV3-1/TRBV3-2,CASSQVASGRYNEQFF,TGTGCCAGCAGCCAAGTTGCTAGCGGGAGATACAATGAGCAGTTCTTC
-,TRBJ2-1,few,TRBV28,CASSTRPYNEQFF,TGTGCCAGCAGCACACGCCCCTACAATGAGCAGTTCTTC
TRBD2,TRBJ2-7,-,TRBV11-3,CASSLDTSGSLLFYEQYF,TGTGCCAGCAGCTTAGATACTAGCGGGAGCCTCCTTTTCTACGAGCAGTACTTC
TRBD2,TRBJ2-2,once,TRBV10-3,CAISGADRLAGVDGELFF,TGTGCCATCAGTGGGGCCGATCGACTAGCGGGAGTTGACGGGGAGCTGTTTTTT
-,TRBJ1-1,-,TRBV5-1,CASSQAGMNTEAFF,TGCGCCAGCTCCCAGGCGGGTATGAACACTGAAGCTTTCTTT
TRBD1,TRBJ1-3,-,TRBV25-1,CASTLTGQRNTIYF,TGTGCCAGCACTTTGACAGGGCAGAGGAACACCATATATTTT
TRBD2,TRBJ2-7,-,TRBV5-4,CASSLWTSGRYEQYF,TGTGCCAGCAGCCTCTGGACTAGCGGGAGATACGAGCAGTACTTC
TRBD2,TRBJ2-1,-,TRBV10-3,CAISEAGGSYNEQFF,TGTGCCATCAGTGAGGCGGGAGGCTCCTACAATGAGCAGTTCTTC
-,TRBJ1-6,-,TRBV6-6,CASSFSRSYNSPLHF,TGTGCCAGCAGTTTCTCCCGGTCCTATAATTCACCCCTCCACTTT
TRBD2,TRBJ2-3,-,TRBV5-1,CASSFGLAGRTDTQYF,TGCGCCAGCAGCTTTGGACTAGCGGGCCGCACAGATACGCAGTATTTT
TRBD2,TRBJ2-7,-,TRBV29-1,CSVERLGGRGDEQYF,TGCAGCGTTGAAAGACTCGGCGGGAGAGGAGACGAGCAGTACTTC